One sample yielded the 24 T cell receptor beta chains listed below, sequenced in a study of T-cell memory formation after mild COVID-19. TCRdb ran MiXCR on the 5' RACE reads and lists one entry per CDR3 protein. This sample has 400,000 to 500,000 distinct CDR3 sequences, with about 20% found just once. What was sequenced was PBMCs or a T cell subset sorted from them (not recorded which). The receptors derive from a man aged 18 to 29 who had mild COVID-19 (a few samples of this study predate the infection). Cell type and time point are not known.

This clonotype was detected only a few times. The CDR3 loop is CASSSHNGNTEAFF. CDR3 DNA sequence: TGTGCCAGCAGTAGTCACAATGGGAACACTGAAGCTTTCTTT. The chain recombines TRBV6-5 with TRBJ1-1; D gene uncertain. Trimming removed 5 bases from V and 1 base from J, with 11 bases in between. The CDR3 extends over 14 amino acids. Germline assignment: CDR1 MNHEY and CDR2 SVGAGI.

This clonotype turned up a few times. The chain recombines TRBV12-3 or TRBV12-4 with TRBJ2-1, with 11 positions matching TRBD2. V lost 2 bases and J lost 12; bases outside the gene matches: 9. This CDR3 has 15 residues. CDR3 sequence reads: CASSLRLAGNFGQFF. The CDR3 DNA sequence: TGTGCCAGCAGTTTAAGACTAGCGGGGAACTTTGGGCAGTTCTTC.

J is TRBJ1-3 and V is TRBV4-1; 8 nucleotides line up with TRBD1. There are 20 residues in the CDR3. J was trimmed by 2 bases and V by 4 bases; bases with no gene match: 19. Per the germline V gene, CDR1 is MGHRA and CDR2 is YSYEKL. The CDR3 sequence: CASSRLRGTGPSSAGNTIYF. The CDR3 nucleotides are TGCGCCAGCAGCCGTCTCCGTGGGACAGGACCATCTTCGGCTGGAAACACCATATATTTT.

This clonotype was detected only a few times. The V call is TRBV6-5, the J call TRBJ2-7; tentative D call: TRBD1 (5 bases). The CDR3 loop spans 13 amino acids. V lost 7 bases and J lost 3, with 13 bases in between. Looked up from germline, CDR1 is MNHEY and CDR2 is SVGAGI. The DNA for the CDR3 is TGTGCCAGCATGCCTCGACAGAACTACGAGCAGTACTTC. Protein product: CASMPRQNYEQYF.

This clonotype was counted a few times. V and J are TRBV10-3 and TRBJ2-1; 7 bases fit TRBD1. The V gene's germline CDR1 is ENHRY and CDR2 SYGVKD. The length of the CDR3 is 13 residues. Trimming at V came to 10 bases and at J to 8 bases, leaving 11 bases not matched to a gene. CDR3 nucleotides: TGTGCCACCCAACAGGGGTACGGCGATGAGCAGTTCTTC. Translated: CATQQGYGDEQFF.

This clonotype was picked up a small number of times. V gene TRBV7-8 combines with J gene TRBJ2-1, with unresolved D. There are 11 residues in the CDR3. The germline V gene has CDR1 SGHVS and CDR2 FQNEAQ. Trimming left V 4 bases short and J 9 bases short, with 7 bases between. The CDR3 here is CASSWIFEQFF. The CDR3 DNA sequence: TGTGCCAGCAGCTGGATTTTTGAGCAGTTCTTC.

This clonotype was seen a few times. V is TRBV5-1 and J is TRBJ2-3; tentatively, D is TRBD1 or TRBD2 (5 bases each). Germline V CDR1 and CDR2: SGHRS, YFSETQ. V lost 0 bases to trimming and J lost 2 bases, with 10 bases between them. The CDR3 extends over 15 amino acids. The CDR3 sequence is CASSLVGDPTDTQYF. CDR3 DNA: TGCGCCAGCAGCTTGGTGGGGGATCCCACAGATACGCAGTATTTT.

V is TRBV11-2 and J is TRBJ1-6, with D unresolved. The CDR3 spans 13 residues. With 1 base removed from V and 8 bases from J, the gap between germline ends came to 6 bases. Germline V gene sequence: CDR1 SGHAT, CDR2 FQNNGV. In nucleotides, the CDR3 is TGTGCCAGCAGCTTAGCGGGCTATTCACCCCTCCACTTT. Its translation: CASSLAGYSPLHF.

The chain employs TRBV7-9 and TRBJ1-2, with TRBD1 matching 7 bases. Germline-derived CDR1 and CDR2 are SEHNR and FQNEAQ (reference sequence). V lost 0 bases and J lost 4; bases outside the gene matches: 11. The CDR3 consists of 17 residues. The CDR3 coding sequence is TGTGCCAGCAGCTTAGCGGGCAGGGGGATTTTAATCTATGGCTACACCTTC. Translation: CASSLAGRGILIYGYTF.

V usage is TRBV27 and J usage is TRBJ2-7; no clear D. The CDR3 sequence is 13 residues long. Germline V gives CDR1 MNHEY, CDR2 SMNVEV (reference sequence). Trimming took off 8 bases at V and 4 bases at J, with 15 bases between the two ends. CDR3: CASSQVMGYEQYF. The CDR3 nucleotides read TGTGCCAGCTCCCAGGTTATGGGATACGAGCAGTACTTC.

This chain links TRBV28 with TRBJ1-2; perhaps TRBD1 as D (6 bases). Trimming pared 4 bases from V and 3 bases from J, leaving 12 bases between. The CDR3 runs to 14 residues. The germline gives CDR1 MDHEN, CDR2 SYDVKM. The DNA for the CDR3 is TGTGCCAGCAGTTCACCCCAGGGGTACTATGGCTACACCTTC. Protein sequence: CASSSPQGYYGYTF.

This rearrangement joins TRBV3-1 to TRBJ2-3, with 11 bases that match TRBD2. Germline lookup yields CDR1 LGHDT and CDR2 YNNKEL (reference sequence). The CDR3 covers 16 residues. Trimming cost V 4 bases and J 6 bases; bases outside gene matches: 9. The CDR3 DNA reads as TGTGCCAGCAGCCGGCTAGCGGGGGGTTCCCCGGATACGCAGTATTTT. It translates to CASSRLAGGSPDTQYF.

This clonotype has only a few counts. The rearrangement joins TRBV19 to TRBJ1-1; 8 bases are shared with TRBD1. This CDR3 has 13 amino acids. The germline V gene encodes CDR1 LNHDA and CDR2 SQIVND (reference sequence). V gave up 2 bases and J gave up 11 bases; unmatched junction bases: 7. CDR3 residues: CASSISGTGGAFF. CDR3 in DNA: TGTGCCAGTAGTATATCCGGGACAGGAGGCGCTTTCTTT.

The V call is TRBV28, the J call TRBJ1-2; maybe TRBD1 (5 bases). Trimming stripped 8 bases from V and 3 bases from J, with 22 bases between. Per germline, CDR1 MDHEN and CDR2 SYDVKM. The CDR3 totals 16 residues. CDR3 amino acids: CASVGGGTPVHYGYTF. CDR3 in DNA: TGTGCCAGCGTGGGGGGGGGGACGCCGGTTCACTATGGCTACACCTTC.

The chain is built from TRBV7-9 and TRBJ2-2, with D perhaps TRBD1 (5 bases). CDR3 length: 14 residues. V shed 5 bases and J shed 2 bases, with 9 bases lying between them. Looked up from germline, CDR1 is SEHNR and CDR2 is FQNEAQ (reference sequence). CDR3 amino acids: CASSTDSNTGELFF. The CDR3 DNA follows: TGTGCCAGCAGCACTGACAGTAACACCGGGGAGCTGTTTTTT.

This clonotype has only a few counts. This rearrangement joins TRBV7-2 to TRBJ2-7, with D hard to call. Trimming stripped 1 base from V and 2 bases from J, with 6 bases between. Germline V lookup: CDR1 SGHTA, CDR2 FQGNSA. The CDR3 length is 13 residues. The CDR3 region is CASSLVLAYEQYF. CDR3 nucleotides: TGTGCCAGCAGCTTAGTTCTCGCCTACGAGCAGTACTTC.

The V and J genes are TRBV9 and TRBJ2-5; either TRBD1 or TRBD2 may fit D (5 bases each). The CDR3 has 15 residues. CDR1 is SGDLS and CDR2 is YYNGEE in the germline V gene. The V and J ends lost 0 bases and 5 bases respectively, with 14 bases between them. The CDR3 is CASSVGGGSAETQYF. The CDR3 DNA is TGTGCCAGCAGCGTAGGTGGGGGATCTGCGGAGACCCAGTACTTC. The complete variable domain, with remaining parts taken from reference TRBV9 and TRBJ2-5, reads DSGVTQTPKHLITATGQRVTLRCSPRSGDLSVYWYQQSLDQGLQFLIQYYNGEERAKGNILERFSAQQFPDLHSELNLSSLELGDSALYFCASSVGGGSAETQYFGPGTRLLVL.

J is TRBJ2-7 and V is TRBV7-9, with 7 bases that match TRBD1. The V gene's germline CDR1 is SEHNR and CDR2 FQNEAQ (reference sequence). Germline trimming cut 5 bases from V and 4 bases from J; bases unmatched to any gene: 5. This CDR3 has 13 residues. CDR3 DNA: TGTGCCAGCAGCGGGACAGCCCAATACGAGCAGTACTTC. Translated: CASSGTAQYEQYF.

This chain uses TRBV4-1 with TRBJ1-4; 9 positions match TRBD1. The CDR3 covers 13 residues. Trimming at V came to 6 bases and at J to 6 bases, leaving 2 bases not matched to a gene. The germline CDR1 and CDR2 sequences are MGHRA and YSYEKL. Here the CDR3 reads CASRRTGDEKLFF. The DNA for the CDR3 is TGCGCCAGCAGAAGGACAGGGGATGAAAAACTGTTTTTT.

This clonotype turned up a few times. The chain joins TRBV7-8 to TRBJ1-2, with a tentative D call TRBD1 (5 bases). Trimming removed 3 bases at V and 6 bases at J, with 14 bases between. The CDR3 extends over 14 amino acids. From germline, CDR1 is SGHVS and CDR2 FQNEAQ. The CDR3 sequence: CASSLVGETDGYTF. The CDR3 DNA follows: TGTGCCAGCAGCTTGGTAGGGGAAACCGATGGCTACACCTTC.

This clonotype was observed many times. V usage is TRBV7-2 and J usage is TRBJ2-7; the match to TRBD2 covers 13 bases. Germline CDR1 is SGHTA and CDR2 is FQGNSA. CDR3 size: 16 residues. J gave up 0 bases and V 5 bases, and 4 bases lay outside the gene matches. CDR3 nucleotides: TGTGCCAGCAGCCCGCGGACTAGCGGGGGCTCCTACGAGCAGTACTTC. Amino acid sequence: CASSPRTSGGSYEQYF.

This clonotype was recorded a few times. This chain connects TRBV5-1 to TRBJ2-1; D possibly corresponds to TRBD1 (5 bases). This CDR3 has 14 amino acids. V was clipped by 3 bases and J by 8 bases, with 15 bases between them. From germline, CDR1 is SGHRS and CDR2 YFSETQ. In DNA, the CDR3 is TGCGCCAGCAGCTCTTGGACCCAGGGCTATGAGCAGTTCTTC. Translated: CASSSWTQGYEQFF.

The chain joins TRBV6-5 to TRBJ2-3; 10 positions agree with TRBD2. CDR3 length equals 16 residues. Trimming took 2 bases from V and 2 from J; bases not matched to a gene: 4. CDR1 is MNHEY, CDR2 SVGAGI, per germline. CDR3 sequence reads: CASSYASGGNTDTQYF. The CDR3 nucleotides read TGTGCCAGCAGTTACGCTAGCGGGGGAAACACAGATACGCAGTATTTT.

The chain has TRBV7-8 and TRBJ1-3; TRBD1 might be the D (6 bases). Germline V gene sequence: CDR1 SGHVS, CDR2 FQNEAQ. V was pared by 5 bases and J by 0 bases, with 14 bases between. This CDR3 spans 16 amino acids. The CDR3 coding sequence is TGTGCCAGCAGCACGCACCGGGACATCTCTGGAAACACCATATATTTT. Translating gives CASSTHRDISGNTIYF.